This record concerns one T cell receptor beta chain sequence. This clone was seen just once. Its antigen remains undetermined. No per-base quality is available; no much larger clone lies one base away. The data belong to a study of blood T cell repertoires in COVID-19 (dated by TCRdb to 2019 to 2021). Broadly, across the study: Samples covering the acute and convalescent phases of COVID-19 were provided by collaborators in the United States, Italy and Spain. Where available, HLA class I and class II types were taken from metadata supplied by the sample provider and were not determined by assay-based typing. The dataset comprised deeply sampled blood TCRbeta repertoires from subjects exposed to, actively infected with, or recovered from COVID-19. The samples were drawn from two sources: the first 160 participants of the ongoing ImmuneRACE study, and fewer than 1,500 subjects contributed by 6 global collaborators. The prospective study material was composed of cDNA or gDNA derived from T cells, B-cell-depleted T cells, or PBMCs. A de-identified subject ID, COVID-19 status, age in years and sex were almost always included in the sample metadata. The repertoires were released in a freely available public database intended as a resource for research on the immune response to SARS-CoV-2. Points the paper makes about the study in general: The quantity of clinical and demographic metadata differed by source and by participant and was supplied without curation.

Germline trimming amounts to 4 bases on V and 4 bases on J, with 3 as the count of junction bases outside the gene matches. Sequences LNHDA (CDR1) and SQIVND (CDR2) are obtained from the germline V gene (reference sequence). The CDR3 contains 14 residues, cysteine and phenylalanine counted. Only the CDR3 region is kept as DNA, spanning 42 bases read in frame from base 1. TCRbeta CDR3 regions were amplified from genomic DNA using the immunoSEQ Assay, a bias-controlled multiplex PCR. For the original study's pipeline: The number of nucleated cells in each sample was estimated by amplification of reference gene primers within the assay. Sequence reads were collapsed and filtered to measure the absolute abundance of every unique TCRbeta CDR3 rearrangement. For each sample, productive Simpson clonality was calculated as the square root of Simpson's diversity index over productive rearrangements. In TCRdb, the immuneACCESS table is reduced to in-frame sequences with V and J assigned. These tables do not hold every clone; where another copy was compared, an unresolved V gene accounts for under half, and the others remain unexplained. That table supplies the V and J calls and clone size; D and trimming were determined from the DNA. A total of 60,000 to 70,000 clones appear in this sample, around 90% of them only once. The ten largest make up 10% of the sample.

In the prospective study, participants were about 18 to 95 years old, resided in fewer than 25 geographic areas of the United States, and were enrolled through a virtual design. In the prospective study, cohorts were assigned on the basis of participant-reported clinical history obtained from a screening survey and a study questionnaire. For ImmuneRACE Cohort 3, a participant was defined as recovered based on two consecutive negative NP/OP PCR tests, clearance by a healthcare professional, or resolution of symptoms. In the prospective study, mobile phlebotomists collected whole blood, serum and a nasopharyngeal or oropharyngeal swab from each participant. Over a roughly 2-month period, participants in the prospective study had the option of providing additional blood draws and questionnaires. Blood samples from the prospective study were shipped frozen or at room temperature prior to DNA extraction.

The rearranged segments are TRBV19 and TRBJ2-3, with 9 bases aligning to TRBD2. Specimen: PBMCs or T cells enriched from blood (not recorded which). This receptor was taken from a woman aged 35 to 49 who had recovered from COVID-19. The DNA sequence is TGTGCCAGTAGTACTAGCGGGGCCCCAGATACGCAGTATTTT. It specifies CASSTSGAPDTQYF.